This T cell receptor beta chain was sequenced during a study of blood T cells in healthy people across ages. Per-sample PBMC isolation yielded at least 6.5 million cells. A few counts support this clonotype. What it binds is not known. Study-wide results and caveats: When one million T cells were used, diversity estimates were thought to be underestimates. While age rose, TCR beta diversity per million T cells dropped in a roughly linear way.

Alongside a J-beta primer mix, a sample-barcoded 5' primer served in a second PCR lasting about 7 to 11 cycles. Each cDNA was tagged by a template-switch adaptor containing 12 random nucleotides. TCRdb reprocessed the 5' RACE reads via MiXCR and lists one record per CDR3 protein. The data contain roughly 2 million distinct CDR3 sequences, about 50% of them seen just once; the ten biggest clones take up approximately 2.1%. Trimming took off 2 bases at V and 3 bases at J, with 8 bases between the two ends. CDR1 is SEHNR and CDR2 is FQNEAQ in the germline V gene (reference sequence). The length of the CDR3 is 14 residues.

V is TRBV7-9 and J is TRBJ2-4; no definite D call. This receptor was obtained from a woman aged 40 to 55 in good health. Sequenced sample: blood. The CDR3 protein is CASSLSADKNIQYF. CDR3 nucleotides: TGTGCCAGCAGCTTATCTGCAGACAAAAACATTCAGTACTTC.